This T cell receptor beta chain stems from a study of CD8 T cells in ankylosing spondylitis. Molecular-barcoded quantitative 5'-RACE produced these TCR beta libraries. TCRdb fed the 5' RACE reads into MiXCR, producing one record per CDR3 protein. The sample includes under 200,000 distinct CDR3 sequences, 9.8% of them seen just once. At least ten counts were recorded for this clonotype. Its cognate antigen is unknown. Study conclusions and caveats: Significant enrichment of disease-linked clones was reported in matched ankylosing spondylitis synovial fluid. Several highly homologous variants made up a TCR beta motif, and this motif appeared characteristic of ankylosing spondylitis blood.

The CDR3 covers 14 residues. Germline CDR1 SGHKS, CDR2 YYEKEE (reference sequence). Trimming took 3 bases from V and 5 from J; bases not matched to a gene: 4. The genes are TRBV5-5 and TRBJ2-3, with TRBD1 identical over 9 bases. Sequencing input: blood, either unsorted or a sorted T cell fraction (not recorded which). This clonotype was obtained from a female donor with ankylosing spondylitis or in good health (not recorded which). CDR3: CASSWGQGKDTQYF. CDR3 nucleotides: TGTGCCAGCAGCTGGGGACAGGGCAAAGATACGCAGTATTTT.